The clone carrying this T cell receptor beta chain showed up many times. It was RNA transcripts that yielded the amplified TCR beta CDR3 regions. The study used the HTBI primer set for a first-round RT-PCR of the TCR CDR3. TCRdb analysed the multiplex PCR reads with MiXCR anew, one entry per CDR3 protein. Of roughly 650,000 distinct CDR3 sequences in the sample, approximately 15% were seen once. This entry belongs to a study of T cells in Graves' hyperthyroidism and ophthalmopathy. The V segment lost 1 base and the J segment 4 bases; nucleotides outside the gene matches: 3. Germline V gene sequence: CDR1 LGHDT, CDR2 YNNKEL (reference sequence). This CDR3 is 16 amino acids long.

Sequencing was performed on blood. The J gene is TRBJ2-1, the V gene TRBV3-1; 11 nucleotides line up with TRBD2. The TCR was taken from a woman aged 40-49 years with Graves' ophthalmopathy. In DNA, the CDR3 is TGTGCCAGCAGCCAAGGACTAGCGGGACGTTACAATGAGCAGTTCTTC. The encoded protein is CASSQGLAGRYNEQFF.